One and the same sample provided the 9 T cell receptor beta chains below, sequenced in a study of shared clonotypes between healthy human individuals. Profiling relied on immunoSEQ multiplex PCR, and the TCRdb table lists in-frame clones only, not all of them. The data hold over a million clones, with around three quarters observed a single time. The sample was memory CD4+ T cells from PBMCs. Subset defined: CD45RA-negative fraction. The receptors were gathered from a man aged 18 to 29 in good health. Some clones in this sample may be carry-over from other donors' samples.

The rearrangement joins TRBV2 to TRBJ2-7; D is unclear. From germline, CDR1 is SNHLY and CDR2 FYNNEI. V was trimmed by 9 bases and J by 3 bases, leaving 15 bases between them. The CDR3 has 13 residues. The CDR3 loop reads CASGYSKIYEQYF. CDR3 nucleotides: TGTGCCAGTGGTTACTCCAAAATCTACGAGCAGTACTTC.

The rearrangement links TRBV5-6 to TRBJ1-2; TRBD1 agrees at 8 bases. V lost 0 bases to trimming and J lost 12 bases; unmatched junction nucleotides: 7. In germline, CDR1 is SGHDT, CDR2 YYEEEE. The CDR3 sequence is 13 residues long. This chain's CDR3 is CASSLGADRANTF. For the CDR3, the DNA is TGTGCCAGCAGCTTGGGGGCGGACAGGGCGAACACCTTC.

This chain connects TRBV4-1 to TRBJ2-1; D gene ambiguous. From germline, CDR1 is MGHRA and CDR2 YSYEKL. With 1 base removed from V and 9 bases from J, the gap between germline ends came to 16 bases. The CDR3 extends over 15 amino acids. This CDR3 reads CASSQVGWGRAEQFF. The CDR3 DNA sequence: TGCGCCAGCAGCCAAGTTGGGTGGGGAAGGGCTGAGCAGTTCTTC.

Comments on this clone: Germline is not matched at one junction end, which may reflect a read error. The gene calls are TRBV6-1 and TRBJ2-7; 7 positions match TRBD2. Germline CDR1 reads MNHNS; CDR2 reads SASEGT. The CDR3 loop spans 12 amino acids. This chain's CDR3 is CASSRTRDRGDF. As DNA, the CDR3 is TGTGCCAGCAGTCGAACGAGGGACCGGGGGGACTTC.

The chain joins TRBV5-1 to TRBJ2-1, with D unclear. CDR3 length equals 13 residues. Germline CDR1 reads SGHRS; CDR2 reads YFSETQ. V dropped 4 bases and J dropped 5 bases, with 10 bases sitting between them. The CDR3 DNA reads as TGCGCCAGCAGCCTCAACAGTGACAATGAGCAGTTCTTC. This encodes CASSLNSDNEQFF.

The chain has TRBV7-3 and TRBJ2-2; TRBD1 is a possible D gene (5 bases). The V gene's germline CDR1 is SGHTA and CDR2 FQGTGA. This CDR3 comprises 16 residues. V was clipped by 5 bases and J by 4 bases, with 17 bases between them. The CDR3 loop is CASSQPQGGGTGELFF. For the CDR3, the DNA is TGTGCCAGCAGCCAACCCCAGGGTGGCGGCACCGGGGAGCTGTTTTTT.

The chain recombines TRBV28 with TRBJ2-7; 9 nucleotides align to TRBD1. In germline, CDR1 is MDHEN, CDR2 SYDVKM. The CDR3 sequence is 14 residues long. The V and J ends lost 5 bases and 3 bases, in that order; junction bases with no gene match: 5. The CDR3, as DNA: TGTGCCAGCAGTCAACCGGGACAGGGCTACGAGCAGTACTTC. Translating it yields CASSQPGQGYEQYF.

The CDR3 here is CASTRSGPRGPDTQYF. The CDR3 DNA reads as TGTGCCAGCACCCGATCGGGGCCTCGCGGGCCAGATACGCAGTATTTT. The chain has TRBV28 and TRBJ2-3, with D perhaps being TRBD1 or TRBD2 (5 bases each). Trimming left V 7 bases short and J 4 bases short, with 21 bases between. The CDR3 is made up of 16 amino acids. The V gene's germline CDR1 is MDHEN and CDR2 SYDVKM.

The chain links TRBV5-1 to TRBJ1-5; the D is unclear. Per germline, CDR1 SGHRS and CDR2 YFSETQ. The CDR3 is 14 amino acids. V dropped 0 bases and J dropped 4 bases, with 8 bases sitting between them. CDR3 sequence (DNA): TGCGCCAGCAGCTTGGGGGAGACAAATCAGCCCCAGCATTTT. Encoded protein: CASSLGETNQPQHF.